Listed below are T cell receptor beta chains from one sample, sequenced in a study of cytomegalovirus exposure and HLA in healthy donors. Assay: immunoSEQ multiplex PCR; the TCRdb copy retains only in-frame clones and omits some. The sample has about 190,000 clones, 81% seen once. The sequenced sample consisted of PBMCs. These receptors were taken from a man between 18 and 29 years old in good health and CMV-seronegative. The CDR3 runs from the conserved cysteine through the conserved F or W. Each record gives: V gene, CDR3 length, clone size, D gene, J gene, CDR3 protein, CDR3 DNA. D genes are given only for firm matches. Size is stated for part of the rows, as once, few or many counts, or as a class when the clone is expanded.

TRBV19	16	-	-	TRBJ1-4	CASSIRSDSRGEKLFF	TGTGCCAGTAGTATAAGATCGGACAGCCGTGGGGAAAAACTGTTTTTT
TRBV12-5	18	-	TRBD1	TRBJ2-6	CASGSPGQGVAGANVLTF	TGTGCTAGTGGTTCACCGGGACAGGGTGTGGCTGGGGCCAACGTCCTGACTTTC
TRBV2	17	-	TRBD1	TRBJ2-7	CASSEYLRDRVSYEQYF	TGTGCCAGCAGCGAGTACCTCCGGGACAGGGTCTCCTACGAGCAGTACTTC
TRBV6-5	14	-	-	TRBJ2-5	CASSGGLATGTQYF	TGTGCCAGTTCCGGAGGACTCGCGACGGGGACCCAGTACTTC
TRBV7-8	12	few	-	TRBJ2-7	CASSSSNYEQYF	TGTGCCAGCAGCTCTTCTAACTACGAGCAGTACTTC
TRBV10-3	13	-	-	TRBJ2-7	CAINQASSYEQYF	TGTGCCATAAACCAGGCAAGCTCCTACGAGCAGTACTTC
TRBV9	18	-	TRBD2	TRBJ2-3	CASSISGGAGVSTDTQYF	TGTGCCAGCAGCATATCGGGGGGGGCGGGGGTTAGCACAGATACGCAGTATTTT
TRBV28	13	-	TRBD1	TRBJ1-3	CASRDRSGNTIYF	TGTGCCAGCCGGGACAGAAGTGGAAACACCATATATTTT
TRBV7-6	17	-	TRBD2	TRBJ2-7	CASSLEIPTSGGGEQYF	TGTGCCAGCAGCCTAGAAATTCCGACTAGCGGGGGAGGTGAGCAGTACTTC
TRBV7-8	16	-	-	TRBJ2-1	CASSPNRVTLYNEQFF	TGTGCCAGCAGCCCAAACAGGGTCACACTTTACAATGAGCAGTTCTTC
TRBV11-2	15	-	-	TRBJ2-3	CASSVISGKGDTQYF	TGTGCCAGCAGCGTGATATCAGGCAAAGGCGATACGCAGTATTTT
TRBV9	13	-	-	TRBJ2-2	CASSVVIAGELFF	TGTGCCAGCAGCGTAGTTATAGCCGGGGAGCTGTTTTTT
TRBV7-2	13	-	TRBD1	TRBJ1-1	CASSYTGATEAFF	TGTGCCAGCAGCTATACAGGGGCCACTGAAGCTTTCTTT
TRBV9	16	once	-	TRBJ2-7	CASSVAAGGGPYEQYF	TGTGCCAGCAGCGTAGCCGCGGGCGGGGGCCCCTACGAGCAGTACTTC
TRBV7-2	15	-	TRBD2	TRBJ2-7	CASSTSGGREGEQYF	TGTGCCAGCAGTACAAGTGGCGGGAGAGAGGGCGAGCAGTACTTC
TRBV4-2	16	-	-	TRBJ2-7	CASSQIGQGSRYEQYF	TGTGCCAGCAGCCAGATCGGGCAGGGGAGTAGGTACGAGCAGTACTTC
TRBV19	14	once	TRBD1	TRBJ2-7	CASSAGTGGYEQYF	TGTGCCAGTAGTGCCGGGACAGGGGGCTACGAGCAGTACTTC
TRBV7-6	14	-	-	TRBJ1-3	CASSIAGAGNTIYF	TGTGCCAGCTCAATAGCAGGGGCTGGAAACACCATATATTTT
TRBV6-1	16	-	TRBD2	TRBJ2-1	CASSGLAGASYNEQFF	TGTGCCAGCAGTGGCTTAGCGGGAGCCTCCTACAATGAGCAGTTCTTC
TRBV25-1	12	few	-	TRBJ2-7	CASSESLYEQYF	TGTGCCAGCAGTGAATCTCTGTACGAGCAGTACTTC
TRBV27	15	-	-	TRBJ1-4	CASKLHSPTNEKLFF	TGTGCCAGCAAACTCCATTCCCCAACTAATGAAAAACTGTTTTTT